Listed below are T cell receptor beta chains from one sample, sequenced in a study of human T cells and chemical hapten exposure. In TCRdb, the RACE reads were re-called with MiXCR into one record per CDR3 protein. This sample yields approximately 80,000 distinct CDR3 sequences, of which over 9.5% are seen a single time; approximately 4.7% belongs to the top ten. This specimen was whole blood, taken in connection with sensitization to the hapten diphenylcyclopropenone (DPC). The receptors were sampled from a woman aged 45-65 years with alopecia areata. Some clones in this sample may be carry-over from other donors' samples. The CDR3 runs from the conserved cysteine through the conserved F or W. The D gene is left open where the match is weak. Clone sizes are given selectively: once, few, many, or a class where the clone is expanded.

v_gene: TRBV7-9; abundance: .; j_gene: TRBJ2-6; d_gene: TRBD1; CDR3nt: TGTGCCAGCAGCCCGGACAGGGCCGGGGCCAACGTCCTGACTTTC; CDR3aa: CASSPDRAGANVLTF
v_gene: TRBV19; abundance: few; j_gene: TRBJ1-5; d_gene: TRBD1; CDR3nt: TGTGCCAGTATCTTCGGGACAGGGGGTTATAGCAATCAGCCCCAGCATTTT; CDR3aa: CASIFGTGGYSNQPQHF
v_gene: TRBV28; abundance: many; j_gene: TRBJ2-1; d_gene: TRBD2; CDR3nt: TGTGCCAGCAGTTTTCCCGCGGGAGGAAACGATGAGCAGTTCTTC; CDR3aa: CASSFPAGGNDEQFF
v_gene: TRBV11-2; abundance: .; j_gene: TRBJ2-5; d_gene: .; CDR3nt: TGTGCCAGCAGTCGTATGATGGGAGAGACCCAGTACTTC; CDR3aa: CASSRMMGETQYF
v_gene: TRBV15; abundance: few; j_gene: TRBJ2-1; d_gene: TRBD2; CDR3nt: TGTGCCACCAGTCCGAGAGCGGCTCTAGCGGGAGGTCGGAATGAGCAGTTCTTC; CDR3aa: CATSPRAALAGGRNEQFF
v_gene: TRBV7-2; abundance: few; j_gene: TRBJ2-3; d_gene: .; CDR3nt: TGTGCCAGCAGCCCCTTCCTAGTCACAGATACGCAGTATTTT; CDR3aa: CASSPFLVTDTQYF
v_gene: TRBV4-3; abundance: few; j_gene: TRBJ2-2; d_gene: TRBD2; CDR3nt: TGCGCCAGCAGCCAAGGACTAGCGGGAGGGCACACCGGGGAGCTGTTTTTT; CDR3aa: CASSQGLAGGHTGELFF
v_gene: TRBV28; abundance: .; j_gene: TRBJ2-3; d_gene: .; CDR3nt: TGTGCCAGCAGCTTCACACAGGATCCCACAGATACGCAGTATTTT; CDR3aa: CASSFTQDPTDTQYF
v_gene: TRBV7-9; abundance: few; j_gene: TRBJ1-2; d_gene: .; CDR3nt: TGTGCCAGCAGCTTAGCGCGGGGGGCTAACTATGGCTACACCTTC; CDR3aa: CASSLARGANYGYTF
v_gene: TRBV29-1; abundance: many; j_gene: TRBJ2-1; d_gene: .; CDR3nt: TGCAGCCCGAGATTCAACGGCAATGAGCAGTTCTTC; CDR3aa: CSPRFNGNEQFF
v_gene: TRBV6-1; abundance: many; j_gene: TRBJ2-7; d_gene: TRBD2; CDR3nt: TGTGCCAGCAAGAAAACAGCGGGAGGCACCTACGAGCAGTACTTC; CDR3aa: CASKKTAGGTYEQYF
v_gene: TRBV15; abundance: few; j_gene: TRBJ2-7; d_gene: .; CDR3nt: TGTGCCACCAGCAGTCTCCTTGCGGCCGATGTGGGAGCACAGTACTTC; CDR3aa: CATSSLLAADVGAQYF
v_gene: TRBV7-6; abundance: many; j_gene: TRBJ2-5; d_gene: TRBD1; CDR3nt: TGTGCCAGCAGCCATGACAGGGGAGAGACCCAGTACTTC; CDR3aa: CASSHDRGETQYF
v_gene: TRBV5-1; abundance: few; j_gene: TRBJ2-7; d_gene: TRBD2; CDR3nt: TGCGCCAGCAGCGGCGGGACTAGTTTGTCCTACGAGCAGTACTTC; CDR3aa: CASSGGTSLSYEQYF
v_gene: TRBV12-3/TRBV12-4; abundance: many; j_gene: TRBJ1-2; d_gene: .; CDR3nt: TGTGCCAGCAGTTTATCAGGTCTCGGTAACTATGGCTACACCTTC; CDR3aa: CASSLSGLGNYGYTF
v_gene: TRBV20-1; abundance: many; j_gene: TRBJ1-1; d_gene: .; CDR3nt: TGCAGTGCTCTTCTCAGGAACACTGAAGCTTTCTTT; CDR3aa: CSALLRNTEAFF
v_gene: TRBV4-3; abundance: many; j_gene: TRBJ2-4; d_gene: .; CDR3nt: TGCGCCAGCAGCCAAGATTTGACCCCCCAAAACATTCAGTACTTC; CDR3aa: CASSQDLTPQNIQYF
v_gene: TRBV7-9; abundance: .; j_gene: TRBJ2-2; d_gene: TRBD2; CDR3nt: TGTGCCAGCAGCTCACCTAGCGGGAGTAGAACCGGGGAGCTGTTTTTT; CDR3aa: CASSSPSGSRTGELFF
v_gene: TRBV9; abundance: .; j_gene: TRBJ1-2; d_gene: .; CDR3nt: TGTGCCAGCAGAAGGGGGTATGGCTACACCTTC; CDR3aa: CASRRGYGYTF
v_gene: TRBV11-2; abundance: .; j_gene: TRBJ2-1; d_gene: .; CDR3nt: TGTGCCAGCAGCCCCACTGCATACAATGAGCAGTTCTTC; CDR3aa: CASSPTAYNEQFF
v_gene: TRBV2; abundance: many; j_gene: TRBJ1-1; d_gene: .; CDR3nt: TGTGCCAGCAGTGAGGGCAGGGGAACTGAAGCTTTCTTT; CDR3aa: CASSEGRGTEAFF
v_gene: TRBV20-1; abundance: .; j_gene: TRBJ2-7; d_gene: .; CDR3nt: TGCAGTGCTAAGCCTCTAGCTACCCCATACGAGCAGTACTTC; CDR3aa: CSAKPLATPYEQYF
v_gene: TRBV10-3; abundance: .; j_gene: TRBJ2-7; d_gene: TRBD2; CDR3nt: TGTGCCATCAGTCCTACAGGACTAGCGGGAGACTACGAGCAGTACTTC; CDR3aa: CAISPTGLAGDYEQYF
v_gene: TRBV7-9; abundance: many; j_gene: TRBJ1-5; d_gene: .; CDR3nt: TGTGCCAGCAGCTTACAGGGTGGGCAGGGAAGTCAGCATTTT; CDR3aa: CASSLQGGQGSQHF
v_gene: TRBV28; abundance: many; j_gene: TRBJ2-1; d_gene: .; CDR3nt: TGTGCCAGCAGTTTATATCTTTCTAACTCCTACAATGAGCAGTTCTTC; CDR3aa: CASSLYLSNSYNEQFF
v_gene: TRBV11-2; abundance: many; j_gene: TRBJ1-3; d_gene: .; CDR3nt: TGTGCCAGCAGTCTCGGCTCTGGAAACACCATATATTTT; CDR3aa: CASSLGSGNTIYF
v_gene: TRBV6-6; abundance: many; j_gene: TRBJ1-1; d_gene: TRBD1; CDR3nt: TGTGCCAGCAGTCAAGACAGGGGTACCGACACTGAAGCTTTCTTT; CDR3aa: CASSQDRGTDTEAFF
v_gene: TRBV27; abundance: few; j_gene: TRBJ2-1; d_gene: TRBD2; CDR3nt: TGTGCCAGCAGTTTATGGTCTAGCGGGAGTCGTAATGAGCAGTTCTTC; CDR3aa: CASSLWSSGSRNEQFF
v_gene: TRBV28; abundance: few; j_gene: TRBJ2-7; d_gene: .; CDR3nt: TGTGTGGCAGGCGGATCCTCCGCCTACGAGCAGTACTTC; CDR3aa: CVAGGSSAYEQYF
v_gene: TRBV20-1; abundance: many; j_gene: TRBJ2-7; d_gene: .; CDR3nt: TGCAGTGCTAGAAAGCCCCCGCGCTACGAGCAGTACTTC; CDR3aa: CSARKPPRYEQYF
v_gene: TRBV15; abundance: .; j_gene: TRBJ2-1; d_gene: TRBD2; CDR3nt: TGTGCCACCGGGACTAGCGAAAACAATGAGCAGTTCTTC; CDR3aa: CATGTSENNEQFF
v_gene: TRBV29-1; abundance: few; j_gene: TRBJ1-1; d_gene: TRBD1; CDR3nt: TGCAGCGCCCGGGACAGAAATGAAGCTTTCTTT; CDR3aa: CSARDRNEAFF
v_gene: TRBV12-3/TRBV12-4; abundance: few; j_gene: TRBJ1-5; d_gene: .; CDR3nt: TGTGCCAGCAGCCAAAGGACGAATCAGCCCCAGCATTTT; CDR3aa: CASSQRTNQPQHF
v_gene: TRBV7-6; abundance: few; j_gene: TRBJ1-1; d_gene: TRBD1; CDR3nt: TGTGCCAGCAGCTTAGCCCGACAGGGTGAAGCTTTCTTT; CDR3aa: CASSLARQGEAFF
v_gene: TRBV20-1; abundance: .; j_gene: TRBJ2-1; d_gene: TRBD2; CDR3nt: TGCAGTGCTCTAGGACTAGCGGGAGTCACCTACAATGAGCAGTTCTTC; CDR3aa: CSALGLAGVTYNEQFF
v_gene: TRBV27; abundance: many; j_gene: TRBJ1-6; d_gene: TRBD1; CDR3nt: TGTGCCAGCAGTCCCAGGGGGAATAATTCACCCCTCCACTTT; CDR3aa: CASSPRGNNSPLHF
v_gene: TRBV7-8; abundance: many; j_gene: TRBJ1-1; d_gene: TRBD1; CDR3nt: TGTGCCAGCAGCTCGACAGGGGGCAGGTTGACTGAAGCTTTCTTT; CDR3aa: CASSSTGGRLTEAFF
v_gene: TRBV20-1; abundance: .; j_gene: TRBJ2-7; d_gene: TRBD1; CDR3nt: TGCAGTGCCAACCGGGGACAGACCTACGAGCAGTACTTC; CDR3aa: CSANRGQTYEQYF
v_gene: TRBV7-9; abundance: many; j_gene: TRBJ2-7; d_gene: TRBD2; CDR3nt: TGTGCCAGCAGTCGGACTAGCGGGAGTAAGAACGAGCAGTACTTC; CDR3aa: CASSRTSGSKNEQYF
v_gene: TRBV2; abundance: .; j_gene: TRBJ2-1; d_gene: TRBD2; CDR3nt: TGTGCCAGCAGCGGAGCGGGAGGTACCGAGTTGGGTGAGCAGTTCTTC; CDR3aa: CASSGAGGTELGEQFF
v_gene: TRBV29-1; abundance: many; j_gene: TRBJ1-1; d_gene: .; CDR3nt: TGCAGCGTTCAGGTGGCAGGGAGAATTGGTGAAGCTTTCTTT; CDR3aa: CSVQVAGRIGEAFF
v_gene: TRBV6-5; abundance: many; j_gene: TRBJ1-4; d_gene: .; CDR3nt: TGTGCCAGCAGCAAGAGGGGGGGAGCTGAAAAACTGTTTTTT; CDR3aa: CASSKRGGAEKLFF
v_gene: TRBV29-1; abundance: few; j_gene: TRBJ1-3; d_gene: .; CDR3nt: TGCAGCGTTGCACAGGGTGGTGGAAACACCATATATTTT; CDR3aa: CSVAQGGGNTIYF
v_gene: TRBV29-1; abundance: many; j_gene: TRBJ2-6; d_gene: .; CDR3nt: TGCAGCGTAAGTCCTGGGGCCAACGTCCTGACTTTC; CDR3aa: CSVSPGANVLTF
v_gene: TRBV27; abundance: .; j_gene: TRBJ1-3; d_gene: TRBD1; CDR3nt: TGTGCCAGCAGACGGACAGGGGAAAACACCATATATTTT; CDR3aa: CASRRTGENTIYF
v_gene: TRBV27; abundance: many; j_gene: TRBJ1-4; d_gene: .; CDR3nt: TGTGCCAGCAGTATCGCCAGGGGAGTTAATGAAAAACTGTTTTTT; CDR3aa: CASSIARGVNEKLFF
v_gene: TRBV2; abundance: medium-sized; j_gene: TRBJ2-5; d_gene: TRBD1; CDR3nt: TGTGCCAGCAGTGGGGGACAGTCTGACCAGTACTTC; CDR3aa: CASSGGQSDQYF
v_gene: TRBV18; abundance: few; j_gene: TRBJ2-7; d_gene: .; CDR3nt: TGTGCCAGCTCACCACTCGACATCCACGAGCAGTACTTC; CDR3aa: CASSPLDIHEQYF
v_gene: TRBV20-1; abundance: .; j_gene: TRBJ2-2; d_gene: .; CDR3nt: TGCAGTGCTCGGTCCCTAGCTTACACCGGGGAGCTGTTTTTT; CDR3aa: CSARSLAYTGELFF
v_gene: TRBV29-1; abundance: many; j_gene: TRBJ2-2; d_gene: TRBD2; CDR3nt: TGCAGCGTTGGGGCGACTAGCGGGCATGGCTTCGGGGAGCTGTTTTTT; CDR3aa: CSVGATSGHGFGELFF
v_gene: TRBV20-1; abundance: .; j_gene: TRBJ1-4; d_gene: .; CDR3nt: TGCAGTGCTAGATCCGGGGTCGGGACTAATGAAAAACTGTTTTTT; CDR3aa: CSARSGVGTNEKLFF